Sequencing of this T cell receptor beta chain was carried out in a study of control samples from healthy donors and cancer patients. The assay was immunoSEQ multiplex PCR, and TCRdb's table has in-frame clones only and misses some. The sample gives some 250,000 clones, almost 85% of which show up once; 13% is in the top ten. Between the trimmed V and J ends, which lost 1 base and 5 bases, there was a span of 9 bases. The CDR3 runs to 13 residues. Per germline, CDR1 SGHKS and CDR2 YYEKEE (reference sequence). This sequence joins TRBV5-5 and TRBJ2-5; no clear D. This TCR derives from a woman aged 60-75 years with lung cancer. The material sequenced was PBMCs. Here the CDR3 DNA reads TGTGCCAGCAGCTTGATCCCAGAGGAGACCCAGTACTTC. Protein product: CASSLIPEETQYF. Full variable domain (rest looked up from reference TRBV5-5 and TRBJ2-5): DAGVTQSPTHLIKTRGQQVTLRCSPISGHKSVSWYQQVLGQGPQFIFQYYEKEERGRGNFPDRFSARQFPNYSSELNVNALLLGDSALYLCASSLIPEETQYFGPGTRLLVL.